One and the same sample provided the 2 T cell receptor beta chains below, sequenced in a study of regulatory T cells in long-lasting Graves disease. Time point specified: persistent/refractory GD, antithyroid drugs over 5 years with positive TRAb. RNA isolated from PBMCs was used to make the TCR library. Both iRepertoire HTBI primers and Arm-PCR of CDR3 regions were used to build the TCR beta libraries. TCRdb analysed the multiplex PCR reads with MiXCR anew, one entry per CDR3 protein. The top ten hold 7.8% of the sample, which has about 470,000 distinct CDR3 sequences, under 25% seen once. Sequences were derived from peripheral blood mononuclear cells (PBMCs), sampled when the disease was refractory, from a patient treated with antithyroid drugs. Every receptor here comes from a female donor with Graves disease.

Many counts were recorded for this clonotype. This chain connects TRBV7-2 to TRBJ2-7; 7 bases map to TRBD2. V dropped 1 base and J dropped 2; count of bases not matched to a gene: 8. Germline V gene sequence: CDR1 SGHTA, CDR2 FQGNSA. The CDR3 has 16 amino acids. The CDR3: CASSLEAGALTYEQYF. CDR3 nucleotide sequence: TGTGCCAGCAGCTTAGAGGCGGGAGCCCTTACCTACGAGCAGTACTTC.

The table lists this clonotype with many counts. The J gene is TRBJ1-1, the V gene TRBV7-2, with D perhaps matching TRBD1 (6 bases). Germline values: CDR1 SGHTA, CDR2 FQGNSA. The CDR3 has 15 amino acids. Trimming stripped 5 bases from V and 4 bases from J, with 17 bases between. The CDR3 is CASSASSKGVTEAFF. The CDR3 nucleotides are TGTGCCAGCAGCGCATCCTCCAAGGGGGTCACTGAAGCTTTCTTT.